This T cell receptor beta chain was recorded in a study of T cell changes during pregnancy in multiple sclerosis. A few counts support this clone. The germline gives CDR1 MNHNY, CDR2 SVGAGI (reference sequence). The ends were cut back, 0 bases at V and 9 bases at J, with 12 bases in the middle. The CDR3 contains 14 residues. Here immunoSEQ multiplex PCR was the method, and the copy in TCRdb shows in-frame clones only, minus some. Among some 68,000 clones listed, approximately 90% were seen once. The chain employs TRBV6-6 and TRBJ2-4; a weak D match, TRBD2 (5 bases). This clonotype was sampled from a female donor in good health, enrolled as a control in a pregnancy study. The sample in question was peripheral blood, obtained in the second trimester of pregnancy. The CDR3 sequence: CASSYSLEGGIQYF. The CDR3 DNA sequence: TGTGCCAGCAGTTACTCTTTAGAGGGCGGCATTCAGTACTTC.